Listed here are 18 T cell receptor beta chains from one sample, sequenced in a study of tumor-infiltrating lymphocytes in primary liver carcinoma. The authors made TCR beta cDNA from 500 to 600 ng total RNA with a constant-region primer. Library construction for TCR beta comprised three nested multiplex PCR rounds performed with slightly modified ARM-PCR. Each of the first two PCR rounds ran approximately 11 cycles with TRBV1-TRBV30 forward and C-beta reverse primers. TCRdb ran MiXCR on the multiplex PCR reads and lists one entry per CDR3 protein. The profile shows around 80,000 distinct CDR3 sequences, around 70% of them singletons. Taking about 20-31 mg of unsorted bulk tissue, the authors co-extracted RNA and DNA. The source material was liver tumor tissue from sampling region 1. Subset: tumor region T1, superior pole. The receptor set was obtained from a man in his forties or fifties with primary liver carcinoma and hepatitis B virus infection.

For this clonotype: The germline gene is not matched at one end of the junction; a read error may be the cause. The chain combines TRBV5-6 with TRBJ2-1; perhaps TRBD1 as D (5 bases). This CDR3 region has 13 residues. CDR1 is SGHDT and CDR2 is YYEEEE in the germline V gene. The CDR3 coding sequence is TGTGCTAGCAACTCAGGGTCCTACAATGAGCAGTTCTTC. Translating it yields CASNSGSYNEQFF. The full variable domain, rest sourced from reference TRBV5-6 and TRBJ2-1, is DAGVTQSPTHLIKTRGQQVTLRCSPKSGHDTVSWYQQALGQGPQFIFQYYEEEERQRGNFPDRFSGHQFPNYSSELNVNALLLGDSALYLCASNSGSYNEQFFGPGTRLTVL.

Concerning this clonotype: Compared with germline, one end of the junction differs, possibly owing to a read error. The rearrangement links TRBV5-4 to TRBJ2-2; the D is unclear. The CDR3 totals 16 residues. The germline V gene has CDR1 SGHNT and CDR2 YYREEE (reference sequence). CDR3 sequence reads: CVSSHGKGTNTGELFF. As DNA, the CDR3 is TGTGTCAGCAGCCACGGAAAGGGAACGAACACCGGGGAGCTGTTTTTT.

This clonotype was found many times. In DNA, the CDR3 is TGTGCCAGCAGTTACAGTGGGGGAAACACCGGGGAGCTGTTTTTT. Its protein product is CASSYSGGNTGELFF. J is TRBJ2-2 and V is TRBV6-2 or TRBV6-3; the D gene could be TRBD1 or TRBD2 (5 bases each). The length of the CDR3 is 15 residues. In germline, CDR1 is MNHEY, CDR2 SVGEGT. The V gene lost 2 bases and the J gene lost 2 bases, with 9 bases spanning the gap.

This clonotype was counted between two and nine times. This may stem from a read error, because a much larger clone lies one nucleotide away. This chain uses TRBV4-2 with TRBJ2-3, with 11 bases identical to TRBD2. Per the germline V gene, CDR1 is LGHNA and CDR2 is YNFKEQ. This CDR3 has 15 amino acids. The CDR3 sequence is CAGSETSGAGDTQYF. CDR3 sequence (DNA): TGTGCCGGCAGCGAGACTAGCGGGGCCGGAGATACGCAGTATTTT.

Comment on this clonotype: A clone one base away is much larger, so this may be a read error. The missing conserved phenylalanine or tryptophan at the end of this CDR3 makes a read error likely. This chain joins TRBV28 and TRBJ2-7; 8 bases are shared with TRBD1. The CDR3 sequence is 13 residues long. V lost 3 bases to trimming and J lost 5 bases; unmatched junction nucleotides: 3. Germline CDR1 and CDR2: MDHEN and SYDVKM. CDR3 bases: TGTGCCAGCAGTTTGGACAGGGTAGACGAGCAGTACCTC. Protein: CASSLDRVDEQYL.

At least ten counts were recorded for this clonotype. This sequence joins TRBV6-6 and TRBJ2-5; a weak D match, TRBD2 (6 bases). V gave up 7 bases and J gave up 7 bases, with 10 bases separating them. The germline CDR1 and CDR2 sequences are MNHNY and SVGAGI (reference sequence). CDR3 size: 11 residues. DNA for the CDR3: TGTGCCAGCAAATTGGAGGGGACCCAGTACTTC. It encodes CASKLEGTQYF.

Turning to this clonotype: The CDR3 carries no conserved terminal phenylalanine or tryptophan, so it likely arises from a read error. The rearrangement joins TRBV29-1 to TRBJ1-1, with D possibly matching TRBD1 (5 bases). The CDR3 spans 12 residues. Germline loops: CDR1 SQVTM, CDR2 ANQGSEA. Between the trimmed V and J ends, which lost 4 bases and 4 bases, there was a span of 10 bases. The DNA of the CDR3 is TGCAGCGTTGGGGGGGTTGGCACTGAAGCTTTCATT. Its translation is CSVGGVGTEAFI.

Note on this clonotype: The conserved phenylalanine or tryptophan is not found at the CDR3 terminus, so this likely reflects a read error. It is unclear where the CDR3 begins or ends on the DNA, so no DNA is shown, and the CDR3 is as TCRdb lists it. This sequence joins TRBV29-1 and TRBJ2-6; TRBD1, the table's D call, was not compared with the DNA. Germline loops: CDR1 SQVTM, CDR2 ANQGSEA. The CDR3 extends over 14 residues, inclusive of both ends. CDR3: CSVATGTGANVLTS.

This clonotype was seen ten or more times. The J gene is TRBJ1-1, the V gene TRBV29-1; D gene uncertain. Trimming stripped 4 bases from V and 1 base from J, with 10 bases between. Germline V gives CDR1 SQVTM, CDR2 ANQGSEA. CDR3 length: 13 residues. The CDR3 nucleotides are TGCAGCGTTGTGCACAGTTCGAACACTGAAGCTTTCTTT. Translation: CSVVHSSNTEAFF.

This clonotype was recorded at least ten times. V gene TRBV7-9 combines with J gene TRBJ2-1; 7 positions match TRBD2. The CDR3 sequence is 15 residues long. Germline V gene lookup returns CDR1 SEHNR and CDR2 FQNEAQ (reference sequence). The V and J ends lost 6 bases and 5 bases, in that order; junction bases with no gene match: 10. The CDR3 DNA follows: TGTGCCAGCAGTCTTGGCGGGAGCGCGGACAATGAGCAGTTCTTC. Translation gives CASSLGGSADNEQFF.

The chain carries TRBV6-5 and TRBJ2-2; TRBD1 matches at 9 bases. This CDR3 contains 15 residues. V trimming: 0 bases; J trimming: 16 bases; junction bases outside the gene matches: 12. From germline, CDR1 is MNHEY and CDR2 SVGAGI. CDR3 sequence (DNA): TGTGCCAGCAGTTACTCGAACAGGGGGCTGGGGGAACCGTTTTTT. Its translation: CASSYSNRGLGEPFF.

Comments on this clonotype: The junction differs from germline at one of its ends, possibly a read error. The chain combines TRBV6-2 or TRBV6-3 with TRBJ2-1; D might be TRBD2 (6 bases). The CDR3 length is 16 residues. Germline V gives CDR1 MNHEY, CDR2 SVGEGT. CDR3 loop: CVSSYWVGGSYNEQFF. In DNA form, the CDR3 reads TGTGTCAGCAGTTACTGGGTGGGGGGCTCCTACAATGAGCAGTTCTTC.

This clonotype was detected once. Mismatch with germline at one junction end may stem from a read error. The J gene is TRBJ2-1, the V gene TRBV28; a possible D gene is TRBD1 (6 bases). The CDR3 sequence is 16 residues long. The germline gives CDR1 MDHEN, CDR2 SYDVKM. CDR3 sequence reads: CASSTEDRHSCNEQFF. For the CDR3, the DNA is TGTGCCAGCAGTACTGAGGACAGACACTCCTGCAATGAGCAGTTCTTC.

For this clonotype: One end of the junction fails to match germline, which may point to a read error. V gene TRBV6-1 combines with J gene TRBJ2-1; tentatively, D is TRBD2 (6 bases). Germline lookup yields CDR1 MNHNS and CDR2 SASEGT. The CDR3 is 13 amino acids. CDR3 in amino acids: CASSEVGLDEQFF. DNA for the CDR3: TGTGCCAGCAGTGAAGTGGGACTCGATGAGCAGTTTTTC.

In regard to this clonotype: An end of the junction differs from the germline gene, which may be a read error. J is TRBJ1-2 and V is TRBV5-1; D is unclear. The germline V gene encodes CDR1 SGHRS and CDR2 YFSETQ. The CDR3 runs to 15 residues. In DNA, the CDR3 is TGCGCCAGTAGCTTGGTGCTTGAGGCAAACTATGGCTACATCTTC. Its protein is CASSLVLEANYGYIF.

This chain uses TRBV28 with TRBJ2-7; the D gene is possibly TRBD2 (6 bases). The V end was cut by 5 bases, the J end by 4 bases, with 18 bases between. Germline CDR1 is MDHEN and CDR2 is SYDVKM. CDR3 length: 15 residues. CDR3 in amino acids: CASSQLAGPPYEQYF. CDR3 in DNA: TGTGCCAGCAGTCAACTAGCTGGTCCACCATACGAGCAGTACTTC.

This clonotype was counted at least ten times. The chain joins TRBV29-1 to TRBJ2-5; the D is unclear. CDR1 is SQVTM and CDR2 is ANQGSEA in the germline V gene. The CDR3 totals 15 residues. V shed 3 bases and J shed 1 base, with 15 bases lying between them. CDR3 sequence reads: CSVEYSWVTQETQYF. The CDR3, as DNA: TGCAGCGTTGAGTACAGCTGGGTGACCCAAGAGACCCAGTACTTC. The full variable domain, its missing parts supplied by reference TRBV29-1 and TRBJ2-5, is SAVISQKPSRDICQRGTSLTIQCQVDSQVTMMFWYRQQPGQSLTLIATANQGSEATYESGFVIDKFPISRPNLTFSTLTVSNMSPEDSSIYLCSVEYSWVTQETQYFGPGTRLLVL.

Comment on this clonotype: Relative to the germline gene, one junction end is altered; a read error may explain this. The rearrangement links TRBV12-3 or TRBV12-4 to TRBJ2-2; D is tentatively TRBD1 or TRBD2 (5 bases each). The CDR3 is made up of 15 amino acids. CDR3 coding DNA: TGTGCCAACAGTTACAGGAATGCGAACACCGGGGAGCTGTTTTTC. Protein product: CANSYRNANTGELFF.